This TCR beta chain was identified in a study of tumor and adjacent non-tumor tissue in lung cancer. Study as a whole: There were 11 to 13 adenocarcinoma, a couple of squamous cell carcinoma and 1 small cell lung cancer cases. Patients were aged about 31 to 85, about 10 men and 4 to 6 women, stage I to III. General observations from the study: Top 100 clones took a larger repertoire share in normal lung. TCR diversity was significantly greater in tumor than normal lung tissue.

To note about this clonotype: Antigen specificity is unknown. An end of the junction does not agree with germline; a read error may underlie this.

The library came from three nested PCR rounds adapted from ARM-PCR protocols. Each CDR3 protein is one row after TCRdb ran MiXCR on the multiplex PCR reads. The sample has over 100,000 distinct CDR3 sequences, about 65% seen once; the top ten hold about 20%. The CDR3 is 15 residues long. From germline, CDR1 is SGHDN and CDR2 FVKESK. The template was RNA from unsorted bulk tissue. More than 3 cm separated this lung sample from the edge of the tumor. The V call is TRBV14, the J call TRBJ1-3; D perhaps matches TRBD1 (5 bases). The clonotype originates from a man in his fifties or sixties with non-small cell lung cancer. Material for sequencing was distant non-tumor lung tissue. DNA for the CDR3: TGTGTCAGCAGCCAAGATGGGGGCTCTGGAAACACCATATATTTT. It translates to CVSSQDGGSGNTIYF.